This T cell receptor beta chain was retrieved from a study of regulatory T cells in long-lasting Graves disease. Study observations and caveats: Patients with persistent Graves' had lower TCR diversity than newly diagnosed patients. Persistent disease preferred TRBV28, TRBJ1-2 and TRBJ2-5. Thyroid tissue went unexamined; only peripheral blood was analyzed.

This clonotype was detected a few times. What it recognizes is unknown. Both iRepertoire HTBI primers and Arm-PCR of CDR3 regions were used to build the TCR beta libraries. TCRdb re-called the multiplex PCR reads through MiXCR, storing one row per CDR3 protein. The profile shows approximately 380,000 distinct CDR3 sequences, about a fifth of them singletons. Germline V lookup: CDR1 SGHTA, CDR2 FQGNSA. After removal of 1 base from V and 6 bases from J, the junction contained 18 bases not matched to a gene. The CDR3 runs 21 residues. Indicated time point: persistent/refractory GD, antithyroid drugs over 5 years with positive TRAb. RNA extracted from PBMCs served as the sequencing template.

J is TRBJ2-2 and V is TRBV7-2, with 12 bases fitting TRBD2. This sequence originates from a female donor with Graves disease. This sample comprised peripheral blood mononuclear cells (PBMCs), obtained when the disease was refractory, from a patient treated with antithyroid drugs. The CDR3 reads CASSLGQGITSGRPRAGELFF. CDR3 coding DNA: TGTGCCAGCAGCTTAGGACAGGGTATAACTAGCGGGAGGCCAAGGGCCGGGGAGCTGTTTTTT.